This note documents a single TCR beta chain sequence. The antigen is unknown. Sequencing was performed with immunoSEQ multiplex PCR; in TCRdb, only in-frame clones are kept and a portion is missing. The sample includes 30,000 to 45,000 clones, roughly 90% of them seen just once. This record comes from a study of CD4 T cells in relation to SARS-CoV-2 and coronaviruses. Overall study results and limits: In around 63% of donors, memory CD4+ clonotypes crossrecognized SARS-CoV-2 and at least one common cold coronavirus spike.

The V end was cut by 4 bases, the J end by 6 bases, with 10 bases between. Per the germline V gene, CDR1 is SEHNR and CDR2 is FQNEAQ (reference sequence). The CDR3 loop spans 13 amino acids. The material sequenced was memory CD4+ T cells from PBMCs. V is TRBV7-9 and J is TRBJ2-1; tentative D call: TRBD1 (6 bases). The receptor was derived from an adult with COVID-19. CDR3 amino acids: CASSSQDSNEQFF. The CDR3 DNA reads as TGTGCCAGCAGCTCCCAGGACAGCAATGAGCAGTTCTTC.